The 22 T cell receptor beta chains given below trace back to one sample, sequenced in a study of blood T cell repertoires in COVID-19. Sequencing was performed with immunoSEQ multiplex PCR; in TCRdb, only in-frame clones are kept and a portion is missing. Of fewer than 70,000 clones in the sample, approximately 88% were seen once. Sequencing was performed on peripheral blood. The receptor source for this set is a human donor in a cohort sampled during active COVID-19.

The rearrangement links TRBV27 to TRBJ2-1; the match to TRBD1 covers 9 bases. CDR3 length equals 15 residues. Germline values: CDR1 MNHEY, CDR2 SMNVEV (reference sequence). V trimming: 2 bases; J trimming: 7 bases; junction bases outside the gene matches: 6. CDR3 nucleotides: TGTGCCAGCAGTTTAGTACAGGGGGCGGGGAATGAGCAGTTCTTC. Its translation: CASSLVQGAGNEQFF.

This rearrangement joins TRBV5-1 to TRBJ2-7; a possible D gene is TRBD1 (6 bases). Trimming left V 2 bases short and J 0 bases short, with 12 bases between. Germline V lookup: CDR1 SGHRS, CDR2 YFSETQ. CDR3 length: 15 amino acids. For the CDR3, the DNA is TGCGCCAGCAGCTTAAACAGGGCTCACTCCTACGAGCAGTACTTC. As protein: CASSLNRAHSYEQYF.

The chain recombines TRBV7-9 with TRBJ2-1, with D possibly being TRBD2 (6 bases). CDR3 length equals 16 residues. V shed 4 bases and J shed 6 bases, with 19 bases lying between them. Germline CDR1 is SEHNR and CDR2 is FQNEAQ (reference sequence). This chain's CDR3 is CASSYNAQRGINEQFF. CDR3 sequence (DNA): TGTGCCAGCAGCTATAATGCCCAACGGGGGATCAATGAGCAGTTCTTC. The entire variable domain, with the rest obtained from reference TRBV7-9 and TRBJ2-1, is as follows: DTGVSQNPRHKITKRGQNVTFRCDPISEHNRLYWYRQTLGQGPEFLTYFQNEAQLEKSRLLSDRFSAERPKGSFSTLEIQRTEQGDSAMYLCASSYNAQRGINEQFFGPGTRLTVL.

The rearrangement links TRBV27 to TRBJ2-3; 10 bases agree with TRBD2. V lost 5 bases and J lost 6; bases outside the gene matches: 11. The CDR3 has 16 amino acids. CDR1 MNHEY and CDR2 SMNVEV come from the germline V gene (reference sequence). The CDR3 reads CASSPQRGGQGDTQYF. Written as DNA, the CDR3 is TGTGCCAGCAGTCCCCAGCGGGGGGGCCAGGGTGATACGCAGTATTTT.

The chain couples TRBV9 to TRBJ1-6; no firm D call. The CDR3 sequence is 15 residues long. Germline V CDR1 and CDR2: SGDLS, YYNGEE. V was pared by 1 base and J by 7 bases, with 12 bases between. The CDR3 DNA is TGTGCCAGCAGCGTATCACTTACCCCCAATTCACCCCTCCACTTT. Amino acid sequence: CASSVSLTPNSPLHF.

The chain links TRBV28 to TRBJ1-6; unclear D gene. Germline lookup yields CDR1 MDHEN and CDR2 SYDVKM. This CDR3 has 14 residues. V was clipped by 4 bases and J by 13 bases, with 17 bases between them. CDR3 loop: CASSSGSSISPLHF. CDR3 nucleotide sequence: TGTGCCAGCAGTTCCGGGTCTTCTATTAGTCCCCTCCACTTT.

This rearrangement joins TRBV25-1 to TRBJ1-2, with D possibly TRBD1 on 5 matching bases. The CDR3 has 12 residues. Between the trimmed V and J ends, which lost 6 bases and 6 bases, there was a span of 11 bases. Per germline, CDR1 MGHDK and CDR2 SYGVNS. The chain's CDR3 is CASRWGPNGYTF. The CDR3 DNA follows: TGTGCCAGCAGATGGGGCCCAAATGGCTACACCTTC.

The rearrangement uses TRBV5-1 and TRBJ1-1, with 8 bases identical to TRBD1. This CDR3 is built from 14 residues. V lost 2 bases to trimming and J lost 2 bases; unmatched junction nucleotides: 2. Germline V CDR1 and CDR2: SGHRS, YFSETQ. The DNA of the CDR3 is TGCGCCAGCAGCTTCGGGACAGGCAACACTGAAGCTTTCTTT. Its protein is CASSFGTGNTEAFF. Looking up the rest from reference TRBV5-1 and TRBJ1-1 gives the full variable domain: KAGVTQTPRYLIKTRGQQVTLSCSPISGHRSVSWYQQTPGQGLQFLFEYFSETQRNKGNFPGRFSGRQFSNSRSEMNVSTLELGDSALYLCASSFGTGNTEAFFGQGTRLTVV.

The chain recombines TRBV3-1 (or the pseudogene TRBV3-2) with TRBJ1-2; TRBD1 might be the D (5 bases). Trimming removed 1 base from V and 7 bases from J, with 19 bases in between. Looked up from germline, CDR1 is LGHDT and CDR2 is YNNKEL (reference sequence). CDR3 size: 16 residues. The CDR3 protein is CASSQGRRAGPGGYTF. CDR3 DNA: TGTGCCAGCAGCCAAGGTCGCAGGGCAGGCCCGGGTGGCTACACCTTC.

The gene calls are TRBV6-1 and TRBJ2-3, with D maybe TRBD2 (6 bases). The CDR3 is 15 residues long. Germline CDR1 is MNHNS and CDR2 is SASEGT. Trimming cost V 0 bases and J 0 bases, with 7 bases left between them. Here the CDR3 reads CASSEASGSTDTQYF. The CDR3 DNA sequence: TGTGCCAGCAGTGAAGCTAGCGGTAGCACAGATACGCAGTATTTT.

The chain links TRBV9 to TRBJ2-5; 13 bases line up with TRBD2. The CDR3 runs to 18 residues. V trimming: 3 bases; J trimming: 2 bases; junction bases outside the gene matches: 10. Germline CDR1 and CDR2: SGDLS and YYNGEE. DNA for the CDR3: TGTGCCAGCAGCGCCGGACTAGCGGGAGAACCTCGTCAAGAGACCCAGTACTTC. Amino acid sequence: CASSAGLAGEPRQETQYF.

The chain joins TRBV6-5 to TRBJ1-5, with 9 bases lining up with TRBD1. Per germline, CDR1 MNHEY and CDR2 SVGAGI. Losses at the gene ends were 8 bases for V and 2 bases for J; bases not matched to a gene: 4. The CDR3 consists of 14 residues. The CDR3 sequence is CASGDRGGNQPQHF. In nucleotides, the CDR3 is TGTGCCAGCGGAGACAGGGGGGGCAATCAGCCCCAGCATTTT.

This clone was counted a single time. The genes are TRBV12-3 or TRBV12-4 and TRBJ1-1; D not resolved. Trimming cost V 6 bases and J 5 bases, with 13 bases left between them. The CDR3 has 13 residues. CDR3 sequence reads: CASSIDGWTEAFF. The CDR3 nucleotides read TGTGCCAGCAGCATAGACGGGTGGACTGAAGCTTTCTTT.

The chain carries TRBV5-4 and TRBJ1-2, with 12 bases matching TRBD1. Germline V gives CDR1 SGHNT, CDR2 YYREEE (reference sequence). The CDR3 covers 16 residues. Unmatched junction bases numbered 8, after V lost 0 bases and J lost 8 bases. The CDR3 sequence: CASSLGGGTGGGGYTF. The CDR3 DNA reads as TGTGCCAGCAGCTTGGGTGGTGGGACAGGGGGCGGCGGCTACACCTTC.

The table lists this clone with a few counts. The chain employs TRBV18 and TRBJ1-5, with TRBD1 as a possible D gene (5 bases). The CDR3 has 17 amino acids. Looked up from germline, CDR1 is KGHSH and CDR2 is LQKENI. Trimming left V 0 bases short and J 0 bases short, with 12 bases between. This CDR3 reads CASSPPSGGGSNQPQHF. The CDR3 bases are TGTGCCAGCTCACCACCGTCGGGGGGGGGTAGCAATCAGCCCCAGCATTTT.

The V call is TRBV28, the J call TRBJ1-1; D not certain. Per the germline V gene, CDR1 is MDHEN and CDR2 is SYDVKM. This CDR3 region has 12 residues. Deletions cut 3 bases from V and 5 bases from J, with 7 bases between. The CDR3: CASSLSLTEAFF. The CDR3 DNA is TGTGCCAGCAGTTTGTCCCTTACTGAAGCTTTCTTT.

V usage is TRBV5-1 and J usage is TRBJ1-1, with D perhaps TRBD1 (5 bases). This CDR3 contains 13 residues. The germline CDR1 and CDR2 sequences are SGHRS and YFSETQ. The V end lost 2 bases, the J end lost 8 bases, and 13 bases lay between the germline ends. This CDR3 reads CASSLDRSIEAFF. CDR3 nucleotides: TGCGCCAGCAGCTTAGACAGATCCATAGAAGCTTTCTTT.

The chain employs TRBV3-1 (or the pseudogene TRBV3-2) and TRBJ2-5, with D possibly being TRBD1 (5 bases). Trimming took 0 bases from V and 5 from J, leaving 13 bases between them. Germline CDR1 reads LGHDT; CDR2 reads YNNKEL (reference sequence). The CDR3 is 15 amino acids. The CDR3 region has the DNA TGTGCCAGCAGCCAAGAAAACGTCCCAGGGGAGACCCAGTACTTC. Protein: CASSQENVPGETQYF.

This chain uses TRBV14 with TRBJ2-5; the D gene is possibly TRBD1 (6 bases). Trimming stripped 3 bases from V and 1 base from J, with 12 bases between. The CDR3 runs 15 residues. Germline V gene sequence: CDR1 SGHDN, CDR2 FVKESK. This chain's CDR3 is CASSQKQGLQETQYF. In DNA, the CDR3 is TGTGCCAGCAGCCAGAAACAGGGTCTCCAAGAGACCCAGTACTTC.

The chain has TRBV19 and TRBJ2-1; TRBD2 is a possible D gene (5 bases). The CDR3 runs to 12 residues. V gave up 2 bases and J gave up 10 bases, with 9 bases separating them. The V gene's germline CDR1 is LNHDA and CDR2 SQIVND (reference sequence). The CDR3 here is CASSISRREQFF. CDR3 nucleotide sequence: TGTGCCAGTAGTATATCTCGGAGGGAGCAGTTCTTC.

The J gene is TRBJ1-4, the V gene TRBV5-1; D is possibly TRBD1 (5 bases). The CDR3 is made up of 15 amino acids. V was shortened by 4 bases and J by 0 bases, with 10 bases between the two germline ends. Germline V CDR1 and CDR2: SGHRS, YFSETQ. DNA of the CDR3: TGCGCCAGCAGCCCGGGGGGGTCAACTAATGAAAAACTGTTTTTT. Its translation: CASSPGGSTNEKLFF.

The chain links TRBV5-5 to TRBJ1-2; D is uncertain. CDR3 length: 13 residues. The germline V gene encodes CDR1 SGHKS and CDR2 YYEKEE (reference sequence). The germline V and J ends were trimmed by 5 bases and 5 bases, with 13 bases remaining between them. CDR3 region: CASSEAAQYGYTF. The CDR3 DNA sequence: TGTGCCAGCAGTGAGGCAGCCCAATATGGCTACACCTTC.